This TCR beta chain appears in the sequencing data of a study of blood T cell repertoires in COVID-19. Trimming took 4 bases from V and 6 from J; bases not matched to a gene: 10. CDR3 length: 15 amino acids. Germline values: CDR1 SGHAT, CDR2 FQNNGV. Sequencing used immunoSEQ multiplex PCR; TCRdb keeps in-frame clones, though not all of them. The data contain under 25,000 clones, approximately 79% of them singletons. This chain links TRBV11-2 with TRBJ2-7; TRBD2 aligns across 9 bases. The sample comprised peripheral blood. The source is a woman of 80 years or more with acute or convalescent COVID-19. Here the CDR3 reads CASSSNPGLASEQYF. The CDR3 nucleotides are TGTGCCAGCAGCTCAAATCCGGGACTAGCTTCCGAGCAGTACTTC.